These T cell receptor beta chains were read from a single sample in a study of graft-versus-host responses after intestinal transplantation. Their recognized antigens are unknown. The assay was immunoSEQ multiplex PCR, and TCRdb's table has in-frame clones only and misses some. This sample carries tens of thousands of clones, roughly nine tenths of them seen once, and the ten largest clones take around 0.11%. The sequencing used unstimulated CD4+ T cells sorted from spleen or lymph node cells, collected before intestinal transplant. The receptors derive from a human donor who received an intestinal transplant. The CDR3 runs from the conserved cysteine through the conserved F or W. Each record gives: clone size, D gene, V gene, J gene, CDR3 protein, CDR3 DNA. D genes are given only for firm matches. The size of a clone is reported for some rows only, either as once, few or many, or as a class for expanded clones.

>NA|NA|TRBV15|TRBJ2-3
CATSRERGTQYF
TGTGCCACCAGCAGAGAGAGAGGTACGCAGTATTTT
>NA|TRBD1|TRBV5-8|TRBJ2-4
CASTQTGVKNIQYF
TGTGCCAGCACCCAGACAGGGGTAAAAAACATTCAGTACTTC
>NA|TRBD2|TRBV18|TRBJ2-7
CASSPPAGAGGIYEQYF
TGTGCCAGCTCACCCCCTGCCGGGGCGGGGGGTATTTACGAGCAGTACTTC
>NA|NA|TRBV11-3|TRBJ2-2
CASSSLFGTGELFF
TGTGCCAGCAGCTCCCTCTTCGGCACCGGGGAGCTGTTTTTT
>NA|TRBD1|TRBV6-5|TRBJ1-5
CASRAGTESNQPQHF
TGTGCCAGCAGGGCCGGGACAGAAAGCAATCAGCCCCAGCATTTT
>few|NA|TRBV18|TRBJ1-1
CASSPSGGNTEAFF
TGTGCCAGCTCACCCTCGGGAGGGAACACTGAAGCTTTCTTT
>NA|NA|TRBV7-9|TRBJ2-7
CASSFGTVYEQYF
TGTGCCAGCAGCTTTGGGACTGTCTACGAGCAGTACTTC
>NA|NA|TRBV7-6|TRBJ2-1
CASSLRGEQFF
TGTGCCAGCAGCCTTCGCGGGGAGCAGTTCTTC
>few|TRBD1|TRBV9|TRBJ1-2
CASSVGTGYGYTF
TGTGCCAGCAGCGTAGGGACAGGGTATGGCTACACCTTC
>once|TRBD1|TRBV19|TRBJ1-6
CASSRGQGGSPLHF
TGTGCCAGTAGCCGAGGACAGGGAGGCTCACCCCTCCACTTT
>NA|NA|TRBV5-1|TRBJ2-3
CASSGTQTPLGTDTQYF
TGCGCCAGCAGTGGGACACAGACCCCGCTAGGCACAGATACGCAGTATTTT
>NA|TRBD1|TRBV5-1|TRBJ1-2
CASSLTGESGYTF
TGCGCCAGCAGCTTGACAGGGGAGAGTGGCTACACCTTC
>NA|TRBD1|TRBV18|TRBJ2-2
CASSPSGGPRSGELFF
TGTGCCAGCTCACCATCAGGGGGCCCGAGGTCCGGGGAGCTGTTTTTT
>NA|NA|TRBV9|TRBJ1-2
CASSVGAGANYGYTF
TGTGCCAGCAGCGTTGGGGCAGGGGCAAACTATGGCTACACCTTC
>NA|NA|TRBV29-1|TRBJ1-1
CSVWTPPVTEAFF
TGCAGCGTTTGGACACCGCCTGTGACTGAAGCTTTCTTT
>NA|NA|TRBV11-1|TRBJ1-3
CASSTRQRTSSGNTIYF
TGTGCCAGCAGCACCAGACAGAGAACGAGCTCTGGAAACACCATATATTTT
>NA|NA|TRBV25-1|TRBJ1-2
CASSDYDSYGYTF
TGTGCCAGCAGTGATTACGACTCCTATGGCTACACCTTC
>NA|NA|TRBV7-9|TRBJ1-4
CASSLVLGRSEKLFF
TGTGCCAGCAGCTTAGTTTTGGGGAGGAGTGAAAAACTGTTTTTT
>NA|TRBD1|TRBV2|TRBJ2-2
CASRSDRGSGALFF
TGTGCCAGCAGATCGGACAGGGGGAGTGGGGCGCTGTTTTTT
>few|NA|TRBV11-2|TRBJ1-1
CASSPRGGNTEAFF
TGTGCCAGCAGCCCCCGGGGAGGGAACACTGAAGCTTTCTTT
>NA|TRBD1|TRBV4-2|TRBJ2-6
CASSHGQGSPSGANVLTF
TGTGCCAGCAGCCACGGACAGGGGAGTCCCTCTGGGGCCAACGTCCTGACTTTC
>NA|NA|TRBV6-1|TRBJ2-5
CASSEGPTSWETQYF
TGTGCCAGCAGTGAAGGTCCCACTAGTTGGGAGACCCAGTACTTC
>NA|NA|TRBV27|TRBJ2-7
CASSWAGLGEQYF
TGTGCCAGCTCCTGGGCAGGGCTGGGCGAGCAGTACTTC
>NA|TRBD2|TRBV18|TRBJ2-5
CASSPPGLARETQYF
TGTGCCAGCTCACCCCCGGGACTAGCTCGGGAGACCCAGTACTTC